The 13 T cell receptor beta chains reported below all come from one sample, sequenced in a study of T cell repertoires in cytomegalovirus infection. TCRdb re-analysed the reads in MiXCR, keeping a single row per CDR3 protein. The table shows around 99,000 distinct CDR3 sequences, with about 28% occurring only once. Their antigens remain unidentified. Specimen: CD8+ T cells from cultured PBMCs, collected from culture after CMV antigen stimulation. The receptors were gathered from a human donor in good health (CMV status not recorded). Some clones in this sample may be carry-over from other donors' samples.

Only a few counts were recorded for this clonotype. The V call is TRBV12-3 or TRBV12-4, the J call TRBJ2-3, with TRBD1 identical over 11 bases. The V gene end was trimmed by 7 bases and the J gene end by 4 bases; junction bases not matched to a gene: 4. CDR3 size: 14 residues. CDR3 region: CASTPGQGADTQYF. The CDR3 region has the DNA TGTGCCAGCACCCCGGGACAGGGGGCAGATACGCAGTATTTT.

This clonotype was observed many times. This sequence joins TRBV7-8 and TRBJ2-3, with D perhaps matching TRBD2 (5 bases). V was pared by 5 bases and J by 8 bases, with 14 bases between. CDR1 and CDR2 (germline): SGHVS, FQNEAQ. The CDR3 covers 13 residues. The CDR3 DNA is TGTGCCAGCAGCAGGACTCCCGAGGGTACGCAGTATTTT. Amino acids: CASSRTPEGTQYF. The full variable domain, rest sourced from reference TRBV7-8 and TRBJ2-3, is GAGVSQSPRYKVAKRGQDVALRCDPISGHVSLFWYQQALGQGPEFLTYFQNEAQLDKSGLPSDRFFAERPEGSVSTLKIQRTQQEDSAVYLCASSRTPEGTQYFGPGTRLTVL.

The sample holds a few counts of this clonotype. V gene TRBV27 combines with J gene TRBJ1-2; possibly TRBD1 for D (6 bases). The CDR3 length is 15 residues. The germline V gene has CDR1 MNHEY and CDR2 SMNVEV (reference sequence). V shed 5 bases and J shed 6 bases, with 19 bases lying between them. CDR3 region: CASSPSQGSLNGYTF. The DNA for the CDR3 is TGTGCCAGCAGTCCCTCACAGGGCTCCCTTAATGGCTACACCTTC.

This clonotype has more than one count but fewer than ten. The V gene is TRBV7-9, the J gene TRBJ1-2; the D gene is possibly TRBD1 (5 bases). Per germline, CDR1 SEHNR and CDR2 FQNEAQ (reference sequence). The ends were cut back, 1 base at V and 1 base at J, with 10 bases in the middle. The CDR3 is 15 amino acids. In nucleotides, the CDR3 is TGTGCCAGCAGCTTAGACTCGACAGTTAACTATGGCTACACCTTC. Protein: CASSLDSTVNYGYTF.

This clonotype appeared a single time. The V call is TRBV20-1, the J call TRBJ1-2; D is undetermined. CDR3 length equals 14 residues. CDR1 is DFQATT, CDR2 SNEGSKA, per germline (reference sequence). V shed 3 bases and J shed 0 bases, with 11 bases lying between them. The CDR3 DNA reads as TGCAGTGCTAGGGAAGCCCTAGCTAACTATGGCTACACCTTC. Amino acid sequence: CSAREALANYGYTF.

As DNA, the CDR3 is TGTGCCAGCAGCCAAGAATGGGGACAGGGGGTCACTGGGGCCAACGTCCTGACTTTC. It yields the protein CASSQEWGQGVTGANVLTF. The chain links TRBV3-1 to TRBJ2-6; 11 bases agree with TRBD1. The J segment lost 2 bases and the V segment lost 0 bases, leaving 6 bases of the junction unmatched. This CDR3 has 19 amino acids. Per the germline V gene, CDR1 is LGHDT and CDR2 is YNNKEL (reference sequence).

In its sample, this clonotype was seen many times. The DNA of the CDR3 is TGTGCCAGCAGCCCTCAGCGGGGGGGATACAATGAGCAGTTCTTC. It yields the protein CASSPQRGGYNEQFF. The chain has TRBV7-8 and TRBJ2-1; TRBD2 matches at 10 bases. J was trimmed by 4 bases and V by 5 bases; bases with no gene match: 5. The CDR3 covers 15 residues. Germline V gene data show CDR1 as SGHVS and CDR2 as FQNEAQ.

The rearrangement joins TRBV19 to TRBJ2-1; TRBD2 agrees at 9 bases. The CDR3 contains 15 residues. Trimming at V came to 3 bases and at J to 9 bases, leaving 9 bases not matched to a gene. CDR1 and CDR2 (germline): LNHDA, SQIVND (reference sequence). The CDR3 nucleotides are TGTGCCAGTAGTATGAGTAGCGGGGGTTTGGCTGAGCAGTTCTTC. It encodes CASSMSSGGLAEQFF.

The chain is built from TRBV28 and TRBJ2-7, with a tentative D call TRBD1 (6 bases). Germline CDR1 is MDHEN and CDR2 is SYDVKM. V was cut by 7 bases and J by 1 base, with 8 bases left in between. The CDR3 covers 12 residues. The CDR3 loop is CASITGSYEQYF. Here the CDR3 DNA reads TGTGCCAGCATAACAGGGTCCTACGAGCAGTACTTC.

CDR3 nucleotides: TGTGCCAGCAGCTTAACGCGGGGGCAGGGGGAGACCCAGTACTTC. Amino acid sequence: CASSLTRGQGETQYF. This rearrangement joins TRBV11-2 to TRBJ2-5; maybe TRBD2 (7 bases). The ends were cut back, 2 bases at V and 5 bases at J, with 15 bases in the middle. CDR3 length: 15 residues. Germline-derived CDR1 and CDR2 are SGHAT and FQNNGV. The full variable domain, with the rest looked up from reference TRBV11-2 and TRBJ2-5, is EAGVAQSPRYKIIEKRQSVAFWCNPISGHATLYWYQQILGQGPKLLIQFQNNGVVDDSQLPKDRFSAERLKGVDSTLKIQPAKLEDSAVYLCASSLTRGQGETQYFGPGTRLLVL.

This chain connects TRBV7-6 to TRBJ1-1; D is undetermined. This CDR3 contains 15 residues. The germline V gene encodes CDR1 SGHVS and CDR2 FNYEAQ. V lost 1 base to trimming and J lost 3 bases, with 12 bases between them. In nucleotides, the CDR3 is TGTGCCAGCAGCTTAGGGACGGGAGGGTACACTGAAGCTTTCTTT. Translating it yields CASSLGTGGYTEAFF.

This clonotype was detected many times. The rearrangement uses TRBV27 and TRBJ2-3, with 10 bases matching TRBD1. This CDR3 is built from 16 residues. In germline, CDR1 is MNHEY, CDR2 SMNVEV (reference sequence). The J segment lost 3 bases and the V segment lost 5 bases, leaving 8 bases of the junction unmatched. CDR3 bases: TGTGCCAGCAGTATCGGACAGGGGGGAATTACAGATACGCAGTATTTT. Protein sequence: CASSIGQGGITDTQYF.

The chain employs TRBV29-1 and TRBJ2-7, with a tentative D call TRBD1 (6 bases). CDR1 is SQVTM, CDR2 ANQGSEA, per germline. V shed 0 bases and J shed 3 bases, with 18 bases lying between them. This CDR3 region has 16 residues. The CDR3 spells CSVEDESASRGYEQYF. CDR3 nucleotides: TGCAGCGTTGAAGATGAATCCGCCTCCAGGGGCTACGAGCAGTACTTC.